This T cell receptor (beta chain) was sequenced in a study of shared clonotypes between healthy human individuals (dated by TCRdb to the early 2020s). At the level of the whole study: Three men and a couple of women, aged 18 to 49 years, made up the cohort. Per donor, three plates each were used for CD4 naive and CD4 memory, two for CD8 naive, and one for CD8 memory. Blood TCR repertoires of 5 or 6 healthy adults were deeply sequenced to estimate repertoire size and the extent of clonotype sharing between individuals. Libraries were prepared and TCR repertoires were sequenced by different laboratories using diverse techniques, in order to increase sequencing depth and limit assay-specific biases. Leukapheresis yielded between about 0.9 and 8.9 billion PBMCs per donor. Beyond this particular receptor, the publication reports: Sampling was restricted to blood, and TCR repertoires in tissues likely differ from the TCR repertoires found in blood. Compared with non-shared clonotypes, clonotypes shared by all four sorted-subset donors had higher generation probabilities. Larger estimated clonotype richness was generally found for naive subsets than for memory subsets. Rarefaction of sorted-subset datasets indicated incomplete sequencing despite the large sequencing depth. Pairwise subsampling indicated that sequencing depth was expected to affect the degree of clonotype sharing among donors. Across several donors, approximately 5% of naive CD4, roughly 3.5% of naive CD8, under 2.5% of memory CD4, and roughly 0.4% of memory CD8 clonotypes were shared. Because the study included a small number of donors, the genetic and exposure-history diversity represented was limited.

Donors were healthy HIV-negative adults with no recently reported acute infections or vaccinations. Every donor was a Caucasian adult living in Nashville, Tennessee, USA. CD4+ T cells were enriched by magnetic negative selection, after which naive cells were positively selected on CD45RA and the negative fraction was taken as the memory subset. After blood collection by leukapheresis, PBMCs were isolated using Ficoll-Histopaque density gradient centrifugation and then cryopreserved in the vapor phase of liquid nitrogen. Purity and quantity of every magnetically sorted T cell population were checked by analytical flow cytometry. Genomic DNA was isolated from each sorted fraction and quantified by UV absorbance on a Nanodrop 2000c. V lost 1 base and J lost 4 bases; the stretch between them is 11 bases long. Based on the germline V gene (reference sequence), the CDR1 and CDR2 sequences are MNHEY and SMNVEV. Reading from cysteine to phenylalanine, the CDR3 counts 15 amino acids. CDR3 DNA only is kept here, 45 bases in frame from base 1.

TCR CDR3 regions were amplified from genomic DNA by multiplex PCR using the deep immunoSEQ assay. Genomic DNA extracted from each cell subset was distributed evenly over all wells of several immunoSEQ 96-well plates, and each plate served as one replicate. For sorted subsets, 200 to 250 ng of genomic DNA, equivalent to some 33,000 T cell genomes, went into each replicate PCR. The purified libraries were quantified using a Qubit 3.0 fluorometer, sized with a Bioanalyzer 2100, and then quantified again using the KAPA Library Quantification kit. Every immunoSEQ 96-well plate was sequenced on a separate single-read 150-cycle Illumina NextSeq 550 flow cell. The published analysis was carried out like this. Because only junctional sequences without quality scores were contained in the immunoSEQ output, filtering matching that applied to full-length reads could not be performed. To assign V/J genes and CDR3, sequences were annotated using PyIR, a Python wrapper for IgBLAST v1.9, with IMGT germline references. Reads with weak V/J assignments (E-value above 1e-6), missing CDR3, stop codons, out-of-frame junctions, or ambiguous translated residues were removed. A V3J clonotype was defined by an identical inferred V gene, J gene, and CDR3 amino acid sequence. Percentage overlap between repertoires was calculated by dividing the number of shared unique clonotypes by the size of the smaller repertoire. Three approaches were used to assess repertoire richness: RTK rarefaction, the Chao1 estimator, and Recon v2.1 estimates of unobserved clonotypes. Generation probabilities for all TCRbeta clonotypes obtained by the gDNA method from several donors were computed using OLGA. TCRdb holds this immuneACCESS table with in-frame rearrangements only. Some clones are missing; in checked studies, unresolved V genes explain under half, and the rest has no known cause. V, J and clone size are those of that table, while D and trimming were read from the DNA. For this sample the table gives about 2.3 million clones, of which approximately 95% were detected only once. The ten largest clones add up to approximately 0.4% of the sample.

As to this clone: What antigen it recognizes has not been identified. One base away there is no much larger clone; base qualities are not given.

Source material: naive CD4+ T cells from PBMCs. Taken with the paper, the label for cell subset or site translates to: CD45RA+ positively selected. The V and J genes are TRBV27 and TRBJ1-5, with the D gene uncertain. The receptor was derived from a man younger than 35 in good health. Some clones in this sample may be carry-over from other donors' samples. The DNA sequence is TGTGCCAGCAGTTTATTTTATAATCGGAATCAGCCCCAGCATTTT. The translation is CASSLFYNRNQPQHF.